A single sample is the source of the 11 T cell receptor beta chains below, sequenced in a study of T cell responses to AZD1222 COVID-19 vaccine. Data came from immunoSEQ multiplex PCR; TCRdb stores just in-frame clones and leaves some out. The profile covers some 60,000 clones, with roughly 89% appearing a single time and 6.1% taken by the ten largest. The material was peripheral blood, obtained 28 days after the second AZD1222 dose. These receptors originate from an adult who received the AZD1222 COVID-19 vaccine.

The rearrangement joins TRBV30 to TRBJ2-4; weak D call: TRBD1 (5 bases). Germline values: CDR1 GTSNPN, CDR2 SVGIG (reference sequence). The length of the CDR3 is 11 residues. V gave up 7 bases and J gave up 5 bases, with 9 bases separating them. The CDR3 region is CALRGQNIQYF. CDR3 coding DNA: TGTGCCTTAAGGGGCCAAAACATTCAGTACTTC. Full variable domain (outside the CDR3, taken from reference TRBV30 and TRBJ2-4): SQTIHQWPATLVQPVGSPLSLECTVEGTSNPNLYWYRQAAGRGLQLLFYSVGIGQISSEVPQNLSASRPQDRQFILSSKKLLLSDSGFYLCALRGQNIQYFGAGTRLSVL.

This clone was observed once. The V gene is TRBV30, the J gene TRBJ1-2, with D maybe TRBD1 (5 bases). The V end lost 4 bases, the J end lost 4 bases, and 13 bases lay between the germline ends. From germline, CDR1 is GTSNPN and CDR2 SVGIG (reference sequence). CDR3 length: 13 amino acids. As DNA, the CDR3 is TGTGCCTGGACCGGGACGGTCATCTATGGCTACACCTTC. It is translated as CAWTGTVIYGYTF.

J is TRBJ1-1 and V is TRBV5-1, with D possibly TRBD1 on 6 matching bases. Germline CDR1 is SGHRS and CDR2 is YFSETQ. Trimming pared 4 bases from V and 1 base from J, leaving 8 bases between. The CDR3 is made up of 13 amino acids. CDR3 loop: CASSEQGNTEAFF. The CDR3, as DNA: TGCGCCAGCAGCGAACAGGGGAACACTGAAGCTTTCTTT.

This chain links TRBV18 with TRBJ2-7, with 7 bases that match TRBD1. V shed 0 bases, J shed 6 bases, and the junction held 11 bases outside the gene matches. The germline V gene has CDR1 KGHSH and CDR2 LQKENI. The length of the CDR3 is 16 residues. CDR3 sequence (DNA): TGTGCCAGCTCACCACCGAATATACAGGGGCTAGGCGAGCAGTACTTC. Translation gives CASSPPNIQGLGEQYF.

The rearrangement joins TRBV29-1 to TRBJ2-6; tentatively, D is TRBD1 (7 bases). The germline gives CDR1 SQVTM, CDR2 ANQGSEA. This CDR3 contains 17 residues. Trimming removed 5 bases at V and 0 bases at J, with 17 bases between. As DNA, the CDR3 is TGCAGCGTTCAGGGGGGACTGATTCCCTCTGGGGCCAACGTCCTGACTTTC. Translating gives CSVQGGLIPSGANVLTF.

The rearrangement joins TRBV5-1 to TRBJ1-2; weak D call: TRBD1 (5 bases). Germline V CDR1 and CDR2: SGHRS, YFSETQ. The CDR3 contains 12 residues. V dropped 3 bases and J dropped 3 bases, with 6 bases sitting between them. The CDR3 sequence is CASSWGDYGYTF. The CDR3, as DNA: TGCGCCAGCAGCTGGGGGGACTATGGCTACACCTTC.

This clone was recorded a few times. J is TRBJ2-2 and V is TRBV9; no clear D gene. Germline CDR1 SGDLS, CDR2 YYNGEE. Deletions cut 0 bases from V and 3 bases from J, with 6 bases between. The CDR3 covers 14 residues. The CDR3, as DNA: TGTGCCAGCAGCGTAGGGGCAGACACCGGGGAGCTGTTTTTT. It is translated as CASSVGADTGELFF.

This chain joins TRBV14 and TRBJ2-1; 9 nucleotides match TRBD2. Looked up from germline, CDR1 is SGHDN and CDR2 is FVKESK. The CDR3 is 18 residues long. V dropped 2 bases and J dropped 9; count of bases not matched to a gene: 17. For the CDR3, the DNA is TGTGCCAGCAGCCAAAGGTCCGGGGCTAGCGGGGCAAGAGGTGAGCAGTTCTTC. Residues: CASSQRSGASGARGEQFF.

V gene TRBV7-6 combines with J gene TRBJ2-7; the D gene is possibly TRBD1 (6 bases). The CDR3 loop spans 15 amino acids. The V and J ends lost 0 bases and 2 bases respectively, with 11 bases between them. Germline V CDR1 and CDR2: SGHVS, FNYEAQ. The CDR3 protein is CASSLAEGVTYEQYF. As DNA, the CDR3 is TGTGCCAGCAGCTTAGCCGAGGGGGTTACCTACGAGCAGTACTTC.

The chain carries TRBV18 and TRBJ1-2; TRBD1 aligns across 7 bases. With 2 bases clipped from V and 6 bases from J, the junction kept 15 bases outside the gene matches. Germline V gene lookup returns CDR1 KGHSH and CDR2 LQKENI. This CDR3 contains 17 residues. The CDR3 here is CASSPWELGQDKHGYTF. The CDR3 coding sequence is TGTGCCAGCTCACCATGGGAGCTCGGACAGGACAAACATGGCTACACCTTC.

V is TRBV15 and J is TRBJ1-3; D not resolved. Trimming took off 1 base at V and 0 bases at J, with 4 bases between the two ends. Germline loops: CDR1 LNHNV, CDR2 YYDKDF (reference sequence). The length of the CDR3 is 14 residues. The CDR3 sequence: CATSRGVSGNTIYF. CDR3 nucleotide sequence: TGTGCCACCAGCAGAGGCGTCTCTGGAAACACCATATATTTT. Together with reference TRBV15 and TRBJ1-3, the CDR3 gives the full variable domain: DAMVIQNPRYQVTQFGKPVTLSCSQTLNHNVMYWYQQKSSQAPKLLFHYYDKDFNNEADTPDNFQSRRPNTSFCFLDIRSPGLGDTAMYLCATSRGVSGNTIYFGEGSWLTVV.